This T cell receptor beta chain appears in the sequencing data of a study of CD4 T cells in relation to SARS-CoV-2 and coronaviruses. Study findings and constraints: The cross-reactivity analysis covered only spike protein, not other viral proteins.

Remarks on this clone: The antigen is not known.

The table came from immunoSEQ multiplex PCR; TCRdb's copy has only in-frame clones and leaves some out. The repertoire holds tens of thousands of clones, with roughly 88% as singletons. The CDR3 is made up of 13 amino acids. Losses at the gene ends were 3 bases for V and 5 bases for J; bases not matched to a gene: 4. Germline loops: CDR1 SGHKS, CDR2 YYEKEE (reference sequence). The unexposed donors gave CD4+ T cells in about 2011-2018, prior to COVID-19. The J gene is TRBJ2-5, the V gene TRBV5-5; 7 bases line up with TRBD2. The sequence was collected from a human donor in good health. Source material: memory CD4+ T cells from PBMCs. The CDR3 spells CASSSAGRETQYF. DNA of the CDR3: TGTGCCAGCAGCTCAGCGGGACGGGAGACCCAGTACTTC.